These 3 T cell receptor beta chains came from one sample sequenced in a study of CD8 T cells in Susac syndrome. Reverse transcription used 0.5 to 1 ug RNA and random hexamers. One entry per CDR3 protein results from TCRdb running MiXCR on the immunoSEQ multiplex PCR reads. Here the sample spans 150,000 to 200,000 distinct CDR3 sequences, around 95% being singletons. Sequencing used CD4+ T cells from PBMCs. The receptor source for this set is a human donor in good health.

The chain recombines TRBV6-5 with TRBJ2-3, with 9 bases aligning to TRBD1. The CDR3 covers 15 residues. The junction had 9 bases not matched to a gene; V was cut back by 7 bases and J by 4 bases. The germline CDR1 and CDR2 sequences are MNHEY and SVGAGI. The CDR3 region has the DNA TGTGCCAGCACCAGAACAGGGGGCAGCGCAGATACGCAGTATTTT. Protein sequence: CASTRTGGSADTQYF.

This clonotype came up a few times. The chain links TRBV3-1 to TRBJ2-7; D not resolved. The V gene's germline CDR1 is LGHDT and CDR2 YNNKEL (reference sequence). The CDR3 runs 12 residues. The V end was cut by 3 bases, the J end by 6 bases, with 9 bases between. CDR3 residues: CASSQGVGEQYF. The CDR3 DNA sequence: TGTGCCAGCAGCCAGGGTGTCGGCGAGCAGTACTTC.

CDR3: CASSQAQGATGELFF. The CDR3 coding sequence is TGTGCCAGCAGCCAAGCCCAGGGGGCGACCGGGGAGCTGTTTTTT. This chain links TRBV3-1 with TRBJ2-2; 8 bases are shared with TRBD1. Germline CDR1 reads LGHDT; CDR2 reads YNNKEL (reference sequence). Unmatched junction bases numbered 3, after V lost 1 base and J lost 5 bases. The CDR3 is 15 residues long.